This is a list of T cell receptor beta chains from one sample in a study of blood T cells in healthy people across ages. TCRdb ran MiXCR on the 5' RACE reads and lists one entry per CDR3 protein. The data contain about 830,000 distinct CDR3 sequences, around 68% of them singletons. Material: blood. These receptors were obtained from a man aged 30-40 years in good health. CDR3s include the opening cysteine and the closing phenylalanine or tryptophan. Each record gives: D gene, J gene, clone size, V gene, CDR3 DNA, CDR3 protein. D genes are given only for firm matches. The listing skips clone size in some rows; elsewhere it reads once, few, many or a size class.

D gene: .
J gene: TRBJ2-7
clone size: few
V gene: TRBV27
CDR3 DNA: TGTGCCAGCAGTTTTACTCCCGCCTACGAGCAGTACTTC
CDR3 protein: CASSFTPAYEQYF

D gene: .
J gene: TRBJ2-1
clone size: .
V gene: TRBV27
CDR3 DNA: TGTGCCAGCAGTTTACAGGGATTTAATAACAATGAGCAGTTCTTC
CDR3 protein: CASSLQGFNNNEQFF

D gene: .
J gene: TRBJ1-1
clone size: .
V gene: TRBV6-6
CDR3 DNA: TGTGCCAGCAGTTACAGGGGCGATGAAGCTTTCTTT
CDR3 protein: CASSYRGDEAFF

D gene: .
J gene: TRBJ2-5
clone size: .
V gene: TRBV20-1
CDR3 DNA: TGCAGTGCTAACCTGGCCTCATGGGAGACCCAGTACTTC
CDR3 protein: CSANLASWETQYF

D gene: .
J gene: TRBJ2-5
clone size: few
V gene: TRBV29-1
CDR3 DNA: TGCAGCGTCCAAGGGGGGCGAGAGACCCAGTACTTC
CDR3 protein: CSVQGGRETQYF

D gene: .
J gene: TRBJ2-4
clone size: .
V gene: TRBV3-1
CDR3 DNA: TGTGCCAGCAGCCAAGGAGGGTACAGGGAACCAAAAAACATTCAGTACTTC
CDR3 protein: CASSQGGYREPKNIQYF

D gene: .
J gene: TRBJ1-2
clone size: .
V gene: TRBV7-8
CDR3 DNA: TGTGCCAGCAGCTTAGTCGGTTTAAATGGCTACACCTTC
CDR3 protein: CASSLVGLNGYTF

D gene: .
J gene: TRBJ2-3
clone size: few
V gene: TRBV7-9
CDR3 DNA: TGTGCCAGCAGCTTAGCGTTTCTCCCGCGAGCAGATACGCAGTATTTT
CDR3 protein: CASSLAFLPRADTQYF

D gene: .
J gene: TRBJ1-1
clone size: .
V gene: TRBV6-5
CDR3 DNA: TGTGCCAGCAGTTACCACAGGGACCTGAACACTGAAGCTTTCTTT
CDR3 protein: CASSYHRDLNTEAFF

D gene: TRBD1
J gene: TRBJ1-1
clone size: .
V gene: TRBV5-1
CDR3 DNA: TGCGCCAGCAGCTCCCGACAGGGGTATGAGATGACTGAAGCTTTCTTT
CDR3 protein: CASSSRQGYEMTEAFF

D gene: .
J gene: TRBJ1-1
clone size: .
V gene: TRBV7-9
CDR3 DNA: TGTGCCAGCAGCTTCGAATTTGAAGTTTTCTTT
CDR3 protein: CASSFEFEVFF

D gene: .
J gene: TRBJ2-7
clone size: few
V gene: TRBV10-3
CDR3 DNA: TGTGCCATCGCGCAGGGGGAGCGGGGGTTCGGCGACGAGCAGTACTTC
CDR3 protein: CAIAQGERGFGDEQYF

D gene: .
J gene: TRBJ2-1
clone size: .
V gene: TRBV4-2
CDR3 DNA: TGTGCCAGCAGCCAAGATTGGCGGGGCCCCTACAATGAGCAGTTCTTC
CDR3 protein: CASSQDWRGPYNEQFF

D gene: TRBD2
J gene: TRBJ2-5
clone size: .
V gene: TRBV20-1
CDR3 DNA: TGCAGTGCTAGGGGGGCGGGGGGGCAAGAGACCCAGTACTTC
CDR3 protein: CSARGAGGQETQYF

D gene: TRBD2
J gene: TRBJ2-3
clone size: .
V gene: TRBV7-3
CDR3 DNA: TGTGCCAGCAGCTTACAGCGGGACACAGATACGCAGTATTTT
CDR3 protein: CASSLQRDTDTQYF

D gene: .
J gene: TRBJ2-7
clone size: .
V gene: TRBV29-1
CDR3 DNA: TGCAGCGTTGAAGAAGGGGCCGACTACGAGCAGTACTTC
CDR3 protein: CSVEEGADYEQYF

D gene: .
J gene: TRBJ2-5
clone size: few
V gene: TRBV7-2
CDR3 DNA: TGTGCCAGCAGCGTAAACCAGGAGACCCAGTACTTC
CDR3 protein: CASSVNQETQYF

D gene: .
J gene: TRBJ2-3
clone size: once
V gene: TRBV27
CDR3 DNA: TGTGCCAGCAGCCTCTCTAGCTACACCTTCACAGATACGCAGTATTTT
CDR3 protein: CASSLSSYTFTDTQYF

D gene: TRBD2
J gene: TRBJ2-3
clone size: .
V gene: TRBV9
CDR3 DNA: TGTGCCAGCAGCGTAGTATCTAGCGGGAGCACAGATACGCAGTATTTT
CDR3 protein: CASSVVSSGSTDTQYF

D gene: .
J gene: TRBJ2-4
clone size: .
V gene: TRBV15
CDR3 DNA: TGTGCCACCAGCCGGTCCCGCTTAATTGAAAACATTCAGTACTTC
CDR3 protein: CATSRSRLIENIQYF

D gene: .
J gene: TRBJ2-7
clone size: .
V gene: TRBV4-2
CDR3 DNA: TGTGCCAGCAGCCAAGGGTCAGCCCAAACCTACGAGCAGTACTTC
CDR3 protein: CASSQGSAQTYEQYF

D gene: .
J gene: TRBJ2-4
clone size: few
V gene: TRBV12-3/TRBV12-4
CDR3 DNA: TGTGCCAGCAGTTTGCCAGGCCGTGGCATTCAGTACTTC
CDR3 protein: CASSLPGRGIQYF

D gene: .
J gene: TRBJ1-2
clone size: once
V gene: TRBV12-3/TRBV12-4
CDR3 DNA: TGTGCCAGCAGTTTTGGCGGGGCCAGGGGCTACACCTTC
CDR3 protein: CASSFGGARGYTF

D gene: .
J gene: TRBJ1-5
clone size: .
V gene: TRBV4-2
CDR3 DNA: TGTGCCAGCAGCCAAGAGGGAGGGAACGATCAGCCCCAGCATTTT
CDR3 protein: CASSQEGGNDQPQHF

D gene: .
J gene: TRBJ2-2
clone size: .
V gene: TRBV20-1
CDR3 DNA: TGCAGTGCTAGAGATTTGGACACCGGGGAGCTGTTTTTT
CDR3 protein: CSARDLDTGELFF

D gene: TRBD2
J gene: TRBJ2-3
clone size: .
V gene: TRBV28
CDR3 DNA: TGTGCCAGCAGTAATCGGGGGGACACAGATACGCAGTATTTT
CDR3 protein: CASSNRGDTDTQYF

D gene: TRBD2
J gene: TRBJ2-7
clone size: .
V gene: TRBV14
CDR3 DNA: TGTGCCAGCAGCCAAGGGCCCAGGGCTAGCGGGCTTTTATCCTACGAGCAGTACTTC
CDR3 protein: CASSQGPRASGLLSYEQYF

D gene: .
J gene: TRBJ2-3
clone size: .
V gene: TRBV9
CDR3 DNA: TGTGCCAGCAGCGTAGGTGCGGGGCTTACCACAGATACGCAGTATTTT
CDR3 protein: CASSVGAGLTTDTQYF

D gene: .
J gene: TRBJ1-2
clone size: .
V gene: TRBV6-6
CDR3 DNA: TGTGCCAGCAGTCAAGAGCACCCTGCCTCCTATGGCTACACCTTC
CDR3 protein: CASSQEHPASYGYTF

D gene: .
J gene: TRBJ2-1
clone size: .
V gene: TRBV24-1
CDR3 DNA: TGTGCCACCAGTACCAGGGGTCAAGCCGACAATGAGCAGTTCTTC
CDR3 protein: CATSTRGQADNEQFF

D gene: TRBD2
J gene: TRBJ2-7
clone size: .
V gene: TRBV6-6
CDR3 DNA: TGTGCCAGTAGCGGGGGTAACTCCTACGAGCAGTACTTC
CDR3 protein: CASSGGNSYEQYF

D gene: TRBD2
J gene: TRBJ2-1
clone size: .
V gene: TRBV12-3/TRBV12-4
CDR3 DNA: TGTGCCAGCAGTCCGTGGACTAGCGGGAGCGATGAGCAGTTCTTC
CDR3 protein: CASSPWTSGSDEQFF

D gene: TRBD1
J gene: TRBJ1-2
clone size: .
V gene: TRBV4-3
CDR3 DNA: TGCGCCAGCAGCCAATCCGAGACAGGGATAACGGGCTACACCTTC
CDR3 protein: CASSQSETGITGYTF

D gene: .
J gene: TRBJ2-1
clone size: .
V gene: TRBV14
CDR3 DNA: TGTGCCAGCAGCCACCCCGTAGCAGGGAGGAATGAGCAGTTCTTC
CDR3 protein: CASSHPVAGRNEQFF

D gene: .
J gene: TRBJ1-5
clone size: few
V gene: TRBV27
CDR3 DNA: TGTGCCAGCAGGGAGAGGGATCAGCCCCAGCATTTT
CDR3 protein: CASRERDQPQHF

D gene: .
J gene: TRBJ1-2
clone size: .
V gene: TRBV29-1
CDR3 DNA: TGCAGCGTTGAAGATGACGGCAGAACGGACTATGGCTACACCTTC
CDR3 protein: CSVEDDGRTDYGYTF

D gene: TRBD1
J gene: TRBJ2-7
clone size: .
V gene: TRBV29-1
CDR3 DNA: TGCAGCGTTGGCCTGGACAGGGGACACGAGCAGTACTTC
CDR3 protein: CSVGLDRGHEQYF

D gene: TRBD2
J gene: TRBJ2-3
clone size: few
V gene: TRBV6-5
CDR3 DNA: TGTGCCAGCAGCCGACTAGCGGGGGTTCGCACAGATACGCAGTATTTT
CDR3 protein: CASSRLAGVRTDTQYF

D gene: TRBD1
J gene: TRBJ1-5
clone size: .
V gene: TRBV18
CDR3 DNA: TGTGCCAGCTCGCGGAGCGGACAGGGACTCTTGGGGCTCAATCAGCCCCAGCATTTT
CDR3 protein: CASSRSGQGLLGLNQPQHF

D gene: .
J gene: TRBJ2-5
clone size: .
V gene: TRBV29-1
CDR3 DNA: TGCAGCGTTGATAAGACGGCAGTTAGAGAGACCCAGTACTTC
CDR3 protein: CSVDKTAVRETQYF

D gene: TRBD1
J gene: TRBJ2-3
clone size: few
V gene: TRBV7-2
CDR3 DNA: TGTGCCACCTTGGACAGGGGGCGCGCAGATACGCAGTATTTT
CDR3 protein: CATLDRGRADTQYF

D gene: .
J gene: TRBJ1-2
clone size: .
V gene: TRBV4-3
CDR3 DNA: TGCGCCAGCAGCCAAGATTCCGGAGCGTCTAACTATGGCTACACCTTC
CDR3 protein: CASSQDSGASNYGYTF

D gene: .
J gene: TRBJ1-4
clone size: few
V gene: TRBV9
CDR3 DNA: TGTGCCAGCAGCGTACGCCCCACCCCCGGGGCGGGAGAAAAACTGTTTTTT
CDR3 protein: CASSVRPTPGAGEKLFF